The 17 T cell receptor beta chains below come from one sample, sequenced in a study of blood T cells in healthy people across ages. A sample-barcoded 5' primer and a J-beta primer mix were used in a second PCR of about 6 to 12 cycles. TCRdb called the 5' RACE reads again in MiXCR, with one record for every CDR3 protein. This table holds around 1,000,000 distinct CDR3 sequences, almost 25% found once. This same sample was also taken into another study, of T cells of mothers and their children.

The sequenced material came from blood. All receptors derive from a girl aged 2-10 years in good health.

This clonotype came up a few times. This chain connects TRBV28 to TRBJ2-3; D is unresolved. Germline V gene lookup returns CDR1 MDHEN and CDR2 SYDVKM. This CDR3 spans 15 amino acids. V lost 6 bases and J 0 bases, leaving 13 bases between the germline ends. CDR3 sequence (DNA): TGTGCCAGCAGACTCGTGGATTCTAGCACAGATACGCAGTATTTT. Amino acids: CASRLVDSSTDTQYF.

The chain uses TRBV7-9 and TRBJ1-5; tentatively, D is TRBD1 (6 bases). Trimming removed 1 base from V and 3 bases from J, with 13 bases in between. The length of the CDR3 is 16 residues. In germline, CDR1 is SEHNR, CDR2 FQNEAQ (reference sequence). CDR3 DNA: TGTGCCAGCAGCTTAGTATCGGGACACCTCAATCAGCCCCAGCATTTT. It is translated as CASSLVSGHLNQPQHF.

The table lists this clonotype with a few counts. The rearrangement joins TRBV6-5 to TRBJ2-5, with D tentatively TRBD2 (5 bases). Trimming took 6 bases from V and 2 from J, leaving 16 bases between them. Germline CDR1 reads MNHEY; CDR2 reads SVGAGI. The CDR3 spans 15 residues. The CDR3 sequence: CASSPSMGGQETQYF. CDR3 nucleotide sequence: TGTGCCAGCAGCCCATCCATGGGCGGGCAAGAGACCCAGTACTTC.

V and J are TRBV7-9 and TRBJ2-2; D gene uncertain. This CDR3 has 16 amino acids. CDR1 is SEHNR, CDR2 FQNEAQ, per germline (reference sequence). V was cut by 3 bases and J by 3 bases, with 14 bases left in between. CDR3 DNA: TGTGCCAGCAGCTTTCTATTCGTGGGATACACCGGGGAGCTGTTTTTT. This gives the protein CASSFLFVGYTGELFF.

The chain uses TRBV19 and TRBJ2-4, with 7 positions matching TRBD1. The CDR3 extends over 14 amino acids. Per germline, CDR1 LNHDA and CDR2 SQIVND (reference sequence). J gave up 8 bases and V 5 bases, and 9 bases lay outside the gene matches. CDR3 residues: CASSPGTEVDIQYF. CDR3 coding DNA: TGTGCCAGTAGTCCCGGGACAGAGGTGGACATTCAGTACTTC.

Details on this clonotype: One junction end disagrees with the germline gene, perhaps due to a read error. V and J are TRBV28 and TRBJ2-7, with D hard to call. Germline-derived CDR1 and CDR2 are MDHEN and SYDVKM. CDR3 length equals 11 residues. In nucleotides, the CDR3 is TGTGCCAGCAGCCCGTCCGAGGAGCCCCTCTTC. This encodes CASSPSEEPLF.

This clonotype came up a few times. The rearrangement uses TRBV28 and TRBJ2-5, with 12 bases matching TRBD2. Gene TRBJ2-1 matches the end of the DNA better, so the J call may be wrong. CDR3 length: 16 amino acids. Germline V gene data show CDR1 as MDHEN and CDR2 as SYDVKM. CDR3 coding DNA: TGTGCCAGCAGTTCCCAGTGGACTAGCGGGGACAATGAGCAGTTCTTC. Translation gives CASSSQWTSGDNEQFF.

This clonotype was observed a handful of times. This chain uses TRBV29-1 with TRBJ2-5, with 8 bases matching TRBD1. The J call is doubtful: the DNA matches TRBJ2-7 better. Germline assignment: CDR1 SQVTM and CDR2 ANQGSEA. The CDR3 runs to 14 residues. CDR3 bases: TGCAGCGTTGAAGAGGGACAGGAGCCCTACGAGCAGTACTTC. The encoded protein is CSVEEGQEPYEQYF.

The J gene is TRBJ2-3, the V gene TRBV5-6; D is ambiguous. The ends were cut back, 0 bases at V and 5 bases at J, with 7 bases in the middle. The CDR3 is 13 residues long. Germline V lookup: CDR1 SGHDT, CDR2 YYEEEE. CDR3 DNA sequence: TGTGCCAGCAGCTTGGGGGCAGGAGATACGCAGTATTTT. Protein sequence: CASSLGAGDTQYF.

The chain uses TRBV12-3 or TRBV12-4 and TRBJ1-6; D is undetermined. The CDR3 is made up of 16 amino acids. V was trimmed by 5 bases and J by 0 bases, leaving 11 bases between them. The CDR3 DNA sequence: TGTGCCAGCAGTCCCGCGGGGTTCTCCTATAATTCACCCCTCCACTTT. This gives the protein CASSPAGFSYNSPLHF.

This clonotype was seen more than once but under ten times. The genes are TRBV9 and TRBJ2-5; D might be TRBD1 (5 bases). The J call may be wrong; the DNA end is better matched by TRBJ2-7. Per germline, CDR1 SGDLS and CDR2 YYNGEE. This CDR3 is 14 amino acids long. CDR3 region: CASSVEGNSYEQYF. DNA of the CDR3: TGTGCCAGCAGCGTAGAGGGGAACTCCTACGAGCAGTACTTC.

For this clonotype: The junction and the germline gene differ at one end; a read error may be behind it. The chain joins TRBV28 to TRBJ2-5; no firm D call. The J call could be wrong; TRBJ2-1 is a better fit for the DNA end. CDR3 length: 13 residues. Germline assignment: CDR1 MDHEN and CDR2 SYDVKM. The CDR3 here is CASNLYAGKEQFF. CDR3 in DNA: TGTGCCAGCAATTTATACGCTGGGAAAGAGCAGTTCTTC.

This clonotype came up a few times. The chain combines TRBV12-3 or TRBV12-4 with TRBJ1-2; the D gene is possibly TRBD1 (5 bases). Trimming stripped 3 bases from V and 4 bases from J, with 9 bases between. The CDR3 is 13 amino acids. Here the CDR3 DNA reads TGTGCCAGCAGTTTCAAGGGGTCCTATGGCTACACCTTC. Its protein product is CASSFKGSYGYTF.

The chain couples TRBV5-1 to TRBJ1-2; TRBD1 is a possible D gene (6 bases). Germline loops: CDR1 SGHRS, CDR2 YFSETQ. The V end was cut by 1 base, the J end by 4 bases, with 17 bases between. The CDR3 is 16 amino acids. CDR3 in DNA: TGCGCCAGCAGCTTGTGGGGATCGGGGGCTGCCTATGGCTACACCTTC. Translation gives CASSLWGSGAAYGYTF.

The gene calls are TRBV5-1 and TRBJ1-1; D is perhaps TRBD1 (5 bases). This CDR3 is 17 amino acids long. Between the trimmed V and J ends, which lost 3 bases and 0 bases, there was a span of 18 bases. Germline V gene sequence: CDR1 SGHRS, CDR2 YFSETQ. CDR3: CASSWGRGSNLNTEAFF. CDR3 bases: TGCGCCAGCAGCTGGGGACGGGGATCCAATCTGAACACTGAAGCTTTCTTT.

This clonotype was observed at least ten times. J is TRBJ2-5 and V is TRBV28; 8 bases are a match to TRBD2. The J segment lost 5 bases and the V segment lost 5 bases, leaving 7 bases of the junction unmatched. The CDR3 consists of 14 residues. CDR1 is MDHEN and CDR2 is SYDVKM in the germline V gene. CDR3 amino acids: CASSLSGSGETQYF. The CDR3 coding sequence is TGTGCCAGCAGTCTCAGCGGGAGTGGGGAGACCCAGTACTTC.

The V gene is TRBV20-1, the J gene TRBJ2-1; TRBD2 agrees at 10 bases. Germline trimming cut 1 base from V and 3 bases from J; bases unmatched to any gene: 6. The CDR3 is 16 amino acids. Germline V gene sequence: CDR1 DFQATT, CDR2 SNEGSKA (reference sequence). The CDR3: CSARAEREGLYNEQFF. Written as DNA, the CDR3 is TGCAGTGCTAGAGCCGAGCGGGAGGGCCTCTACAATGAGCAGTTCTTC.